This is a list of T cell receptor beta chains from one sample in a study of blood T cell repertoires in COVID-19. Assay used: immunoSEQ multiplex PCR; TCRdb lists only in-frame clones, some missing. The repertoire consists of roughly 81,000 clones, with roughly nine tenths occurring once and the leading ten covering roughly 2%. What was sequenced was peripheral blood. These receptors were taken from a woman in her 50s in a cohort sampled during active COVID-19. Each CDR3 is given with its conserved first and last residue. The D gene is left open where the match is weak. The size field is filled for only some rows; it gives once, few, many or a size class.

abundance	v_gene	d_gene	j_gene	CDR3aa	CDR3nt
.	TRBV30	.	TRBJ1-6	CAWGTGLGNSPLHF	TGTGCCTGGGGGACTGGCCTCGGGAATTCACCCCTCCACTTT
.	TRBV2	.	TRBJ2-5	CASSEVPQRETQYF	TGTGCCAGCAGTGAAGTCCCCCAGCGAGAGACCCAGTACTTC
once	TRBV4-1	.	TRBJ1-4	CASSQGQGGFSKLFF	TGCGCCAGCAGCCAAGGGCAGGGTGGATTTAGCAAACTGTTTTTT
.	TRBV28	.	TRBJ2-3	CASSFSGAKETDTQYF	TGTGCCAGCAGTTTTTCAGGGGCGAAAGAAACAGATACGCAGTATTTT
once	TRBV20-1	.	TRBJ2-6	CSASASSGANVLTF	TGCAGTGCTAGTGCGAGCTCTGGGGCCAACGTCCTGACTTTC
.	TRBV19	TRBD2	TRBJ2-7	CASSIGGGGEQYF	TGTGCCAGTAGTATAGGGGGCGGGGGCGAGCAGTACTTC
.	TRBV7-9	.	TRBJ2-1	CASSLSREQNEQFF	TGTGCCAGCAGCCTGAGTAGGGAGCAAAATGAGCAGTTCTTC
.	TRBV5-6	.	TRBJ2-3	CASSLGGGTDTQYF	TGTGCCAGCAGCTTGGGCGGGGGCACAGATACGCAGTATTTT
.	TRBV7-9	.	TRBJ1-2	CASSLRAGGLGGGYGYTF	TGTGCCAGCAGCTTAAGGGCGGGAGGTCTGGGCGGTGGCTATGGCTACACCTTC
.	TRBV27	TRBD1	TRBJ1-5	CASSPRPGTGGRGSNQPQHF	TGTGCCAGCAGTCCACGACCCGGGACAGGGGGCCGGGGTAGCAATCAGCCCCAGCATTTT
.	TRBV5-6	TRBD1	TRBJ1-1	CASSFDDRGLEAFF	TGTGCCAGCAGCTTCGACGACAGGGGGCTTGAAGCTTTCTTT
.	TRBV7-3	TRBD1	TRBJ2-4	CASSLIGGRNLGKNIQYF	TGTGCCAGCAGCTTAATAGGGGGCCGAAATCTAGGCAAAAACATTCAGTACTTC
.	TRBV19	.	TRBJ1-3	CASSTQNGNTIYF	TGTGCCAGTAGTACCCAGAATGGAAACACCATATATTTT
.	TRBV27	.	TRBJ2-7	CASSRDSSYEQYF	TGTGCCAGCAGTCGCGACAGCAGCTACGAGCAGTACTTC
.	TRBV5-1	.	TRBJ2-2	CASSPSGTGELFF	TGCGCCAGCAGCCCGAGTGGCACCGGGGAGCTGTTTTTT
.	TRBV18	.	TRBJ1-1	CASSPRADMNTEAFF	TGTGCCAGCTCACCGAGGGCCGATATGAACACTGAAGCTTTCTTT
once	TRBV7-2	TRBD1	TRBJ2-2	CASSPGGGPGELFF	TGTGCCAGCAGCCCAGGGGGCGGACCCGGGGAGCTGTTTTTT
.	TRBV6-6	TRBD2	TRBJ2-7	CASSPPPGLAGVSKEQYF	TGTGCCAGCAGTCCACCCCCGGGACTAGCGGGAGTATCGAAGGAGCAGTACTTC
.	TRBV18	.	TRBJ1-1	CASSPNLSGAGSFTEAFF	TGTGCCAGCTCACCAAATCTCAGTGGGGCAGGTTCGTTCACTGAAGCTTTCTTT
.	TRBV6-5	.	TRBJ2-7	CARRAREQYF	TGTGCCAGAAGAGCTCGCGAGCAGTACTTC
.	TRBV6-2/TRBV6-3	TRBD1	TRBJ1-2	CASSEGQGGRGYTF	TGTGCCAGCAGCGAAGGACAGGGCGGACGTGGCTACACCTTC
.	TRBV4-1	TRBD1	TRBJ1-2	CASSQERGQGALGYTF	TGCGCCAGCAGCCAAGAGAGAGGACAGGGGGCGCTCGGCTACACCTTC
few	TRBV5-1	TRBD1	TRBJ1-2	CASSYRTGLDGYTF	TGCGCCAGCAGCTATCGGACAGGGTTAGATGGCTACACCTTC
.	TRBV7-6	TRBD2	TRBJ2-3	CASSLDPSGGGTTQYF	TGTGCCAGCAGCTTAGACCCTAGCGGGGGGGGCACTACGCAGTATTTT
.	TRBV28	.	TRBJ2-4	CASSSHQGAKNIQYF	TGTGCCAGCAGTTCCCATCAGGGAGCCAAAAACATTCAGTACTTC
.	TRBV5-1	.	TRBJ2-7	CASSPGRGDGSYEQYF	TGCGCCAGCAGCCCGGGGAGGGGGGATGGCTCCTACGAGCAGTACTTC
.	TRBV6-5	TRBD1	TRBJ2-7	CASSYGQALYEQYF	TGTGCCAGCAGTTACGGACAGGCGCTCTACGAGCAGTACTTC
.	TRBV4-1	.	TRBJ2-5	CASSQEPRGGGASKTQYF	TGCGCCAGCAGCCAAGAACCCCGGGGTGGGGGGGCGTCGAAGACCCAGTACTTC
.	TRBV19	.	TRBJ1-1	CASSPGPGHRAEAFF	TGTGCCAGTAGTCCCGGACCGGGACACAGAGCTGAAGCTTTCTTT
.	TRBV28	TRBD1	TRBJ1-1	CASSPGTGVPEAFF	TGTGCCAGCAGCCCCGGGACAGGGGTACCTGAAGCTTTCTTT
.	TRBV6-5	.	TRBJ2-7	CASSYGQKSYEQYF	TGTGCCAGCAGTTACGGGCAGAAGTCCTACGAGCAGTACTTC
.	TRBV5-1	.	TRBJ2-3	CASLSTGTDTQYF	TGCGCCAGCCTCTCGACAGGCACAGATACGCAGTATTTT
.	TRBV4-1	TRBD2	TRBJ2-7	CASSLGTNYIYEQYF	TGCGCCAGCAGCCTCGGGACTAATTACATCTACGAGCAGTACTTC
.	TRBV7-2	.	TRBJ1-1	CASSLSWTEAAFF	TGTGCCAGCAGCTTGTCTTGGACAGAGGCAGCTTTCTTT
.	TRBV7-9	.	TRBJ2-3	CASSQGFRDTQYF	TGTGCCAGCAGCCAGGGATTCAGAGATACGCAGTATTTT
.	TRBV2	.	TRBJ2-5	CASSFDRSQETQYF	TGTGCCAGCAGCTTCGACAGGAGCCAAGAGACCCAGTACTTC
.	TRBV3-1/TRBV3-2	TRBD1	TRBJ1-4	CASGGTGREKLFF	TGTGCCAGCGGCGGGACAGGGCGAGAAAAACTGTTTTTT
once	TRBV12-3/TRBV12-4	.	TRBJ2-5	CASSLWPEETQYF	TGTGCCAGCAGTTTGTGGCCCGAAGAGACCCAGTACTTC
.	TRBV18	TRBD1	TRBJ1-6	CASSPGTGDSALHF	TGTGCCAGCTCACCCGGGACAGGGGATTCGGCCCTCCACTTT
.	TRBV10-2	.	TRBJ1-2	CASSDPGPSPSYGYTF	TGCGCCAGCAGTGACCCAGGGCCTAGTCCCAGCTATGGCTACACCTTC
.	TRBV2	.	TRBJ1-1	CASRADLGTEAFF	TGTGCCAGCAGGGCGGACTTGGGCACTGAAGCTTTCTTT
.	TRBV7-3	TRBD2	TRBJ2-1	CASSPIAGVAYNEQFF	TGTGCCAGCAGCCCGATAGCGGGGGTTGCCTACAATGAGCAGTTCTTC
.	TRBV2	TRBD2	TRBJ2-1	CAMSRSSGNHNEQFF	TGTGCCATGAGCAGGAGTAGCGGGAACCACAATGAGCAGTTCTTC
.	TRBV12-5	TRBD2	TRBJ2-3	CASGLAVGSGRFAQYF	TGTGCTAGTGGTTTGGCGGTGGGTAGCGGGAGGTTCGCGCAGTATTTT
.	TRBV30	TRBD2	TRBJ2-7	CAWSGGGDTYEQYF	TGTGCCTGGAGTGGCGGGGGGGACACCTACGAGCAGTACTTC
once	TRBV10-1	TRBD1	TRBJ2-7	CASRPPHTGDEQYF	TGCGCCAGCAGGCCACCGCACACAGGGGACGAGCAGTACTTC
.	TRBV7-9	TRBD2	TRBJ2-3	CASSGLADTQYF	TGTGCCAGCAGCGGACTAGCAGATACGCAGTATTTT
once	TRBV30	.	TRBJ2-7	CALSGTRQQEQYF	TGTGCCCTATCAGGGACAAGACAGCAAGAGCAGTACTTC
.	TRBV9	.	TRBJ2-2	CASSVSVHPANTGELFF	TGTGCCAGCAGCGTAAGCGTCCACCCCGCGAACACCGGGGAGCTGTTTTTT
.	TRBV3-1/TRBV3-2	TRBD1	TRBJ1-5	CASSPGTGQRGNQPQHF	TGTGCCAGCAGCCCTGGGACAGGTCAACGGGGCAATCAGCCCCAGCATTTT
.	TRBV7-9	.	TRBJ2-7	CASSLGPGYEQYF	TGTGCCAGCAGCTTAGGGCCGGGCTACGAGCAGTACTTC
once	TRBV28	.	TRBJ2-6	CASSLWGAGANVLTF	TGTGCCAGCAGTTTATGGGGCGCTGGGGCCAACGTCCTGACTTTC
.	TRBV27	TRBD2	TRBJ2-3	CASSLSLATDTQYF	TGTGCCAGCAGTTTATCACTAGCGACAGATACGCAGTATTTT
.	TRBV10-3	TRBD2	TRBJ2-3	CAISLAGGVADTQYF	TGTGCCATCAGCCTAGCGGGAGGCGTTGCAGATACGCAGTATTTT
.	TRBV30	TRBD2	TRBJ2-3	CAWQLAGGGSTDTQYF	TGTGCCTGGCAACTAGCGGGGGGCGGTAGCACAGATACGCAGTATTTT